This T cell receptor (beta chain) is from a study of regulatory T cells in long-lasting Graves disease. General study results and limits: It is possible that accuracy was reduced by the small size of the sample. Favoring TRBV28, TRBJ1-2 and TRBJ2-5 was a feature seen in persistent disease.

This clonotype was counted only a few times. Antigen specificity is unknown. This CDR3 has 18 amino acids. V lost 4 bases, J lost 0 bases, and 9 bases stayed unmatched. Germline V gives CDR1 SGHNT, CDR2 YYREEE (reference sequence). Sequencing libraries for TCR beta were prepared with iRepertoire HTBI primers and Arm-PCR of CDR3 regions. TCRdb independently ran MiXCR on the multiplex PCR reads; one entry per CDR3 protein. The sample lists 300,000 to 350,000 distinct CDR3 sequences; around 20% were seen once. Regarding time point: persistent/refractory GD, antithyroid drugs over 5 years with positive TRAb. The TCR library was made from RNA that had been extracted from PBMCs in TRIzol. The patient group derived from an endocrinology department in Xi'an, China. Staff drew around 8.6 milliliters of peripheral blood into EDTA tubes.

Sequences were derived from peripheral blood mononuclear cells (PBMCs), sampled when the disease was refractory, from a patient treated with antithyroid drugs. The chain carries TRBV5-4 and TRBJ2-1; TRBD1 agrees at 11 bases. This TCR came from a female donor with Graves disease. The CDR3 here is CASSKSGTGGSSYNEQFF. In nucleotides, the CDR3 is TGTGCCAGCAGCAAATCCGGGACAGGGGGGAGCTCCTACAATGAGCAGTTCTTC.